A single sample gave rise to the 14 T cell receptor beta chains below, sequenced in a study of blood T cell repertoires in COVID-19. Here immunoSEQ multiplex PCR was the method, and the copy in TCRdb shows in-frame clones only, minus some. The top ten clones hold roughly a tenth of a sample with roughly 93,000 clones, about 84% of them seen once. The sample taken for sequencing was peripheral blood. The receptors come from an elderly woman with acute or convalescent COVID-19.

The chain joins TRBV19 to TRBJ1-1; 9 nucleotides line up with TRBD1. The CDR3 loop spans 15 amino acids. Germline lookup yields CDR1 LNHDA and CDR2 SQIVND (reference sequence). Losses at the gene ends were 6 bases for V and 3 bases for J; bases not matched to a gene: 8. The CDR3 loop is CASSPGQGSYTEAFF. CDR3 DNA: TGTGCCAGTAGCCCGGGACAGGGTAGTTACACTGAAGCTTTCTTT.

The chain uses TRBV6-5 and TRBJ2-5; possibly TRBD2 for D (6 bases). This CDR3 region has 14 residues. The V gene's germline CDR1 is MNHEY and CDR2 SVGAGI. V lost 4 bases and J lost 5, with 14 bases in between. CDR3 sequence: CASSLEGGEETQYF. DNA for the CDR3: TGTGCCAGCAGTTTGGAGGGCGGAGAGGAGACCCAGTACTTC.

The table lists this clone with a count of one. The rearrangement uses TRBV19 and TRBJ2-1; 8 bases fit TRBD1. The CDR3 is 14 amino acids. Germline CDR1 and CDR2: LNHDA and SQIVND (reference sequence). V was clipped by 5 bases and J by 5 bases; unmatched bases: 5. The DNA of the CDR3 is TGTGCCAGTAGTTTTGGGACAGGCCACAATGAGCAGTTCTTC. This gives the protein CASSFGTGHNEQFF.

The chain is built from TRBV19 and TRBJ1-3; TRBD1 aligns across 7 bases. Per the germline V gene, CDR1 is LNHDA and CDR2 is SQIVND (reference sequence). This CDR3 has 17 amino acids. V dropped 4 bases and J dropped 1; count of bases not matched to a gene: 10. The CDR3 DNA reads TGTGCCAGTAGTACACTTGACAGGGAGGCTTCTGGAAACACCATATATTTT. Its protein is CASSTLDREASGNTIYF. The full variable domain, rest sourced from reference TRBV19 and TRBJ1-3, is DGGITQSPKYLFRKEGQNVTLSCEQNLNHDAMYWYRQDPGQGLRLIYYSQIVNDFQKGDIAEGYSVSREKKESFPLTVTSAQKNPTAFYLCASSTLDREASGNTIYFGEGSWLTVV.

The genes are TRBV2 and TRBJ1-4; possibly TRBD1 for D (5 bases). The CDR3 consists of 18 residues. The ends were cut back, 7 bases at V and 0 bases at J, with 21 bases in the middle. Germline lookup yields CDR1 SNHLY and CDR2 FYNNEI. Here the CDR3 reads CASNPVWGQAATNEKLFF. The CDR3 DNA sequence: TGTGCCAGCAACCCTGTTTGGGGCCAGGCTGCAACTAATGAAAAACTGTTTTTT.

The rearrangement links TRBV25-1 to TRBJ1-2; the D is unclear. There are 17 residues in the CDR3. V was cut by 0 bases and J by 4 bases, with 18 bases left in between. CDR1 is MGHDK, CDR2 SYGVNS, per germline. The CDR3 region is CASSEYGWVGEIYGYTF. DNA of the CDR3: TGTGCCAGCAGTGAATACGGGTGGGTTGGGGAGATCTATGGCTACACCTTC.

This chain uses TRBV5-6 with TRBJ2-3, with 11 bases lining up with TRBD2. There are 17 residues in the CDR3. Germline CDR1 reads SGHDT; CDR2 reads YYEEEE. Losses at the gene ends were 4 bases for V and 3 bases for J; bases not matched to a gene: 10. The CDR3, as DNA: TGTGCCAGCAGCCCAGGGAGGCTAGCGGGGGGAACAGATACGCAGTATTTT. Encoded protein: CASSPGRLAGGTDTQYF.

The chain employs TRBV15 and TRBJ1-2, with 10 bases identical to TRBD1. J was trimmed by 3 bases and V by 5 bases; bases with no gene match: 6. Germline-derived CDR1 and CDR2 are LNHNV and YYDKDF (reference sequence). This CDR3 is built from 15 residues. This chain's CDR3 is CATSGRDRGHYGYTF. CDR3 DNA: TGTGCCACCAGCGGAAGGGACAGGGGACACTATGGCTACACCTTC.

The J gene is TRBJ2-7, the V gene TRBV2, with 9 positions matching TRBD2. The V gene end was trimmed by 8 bases and the J gene end by 0 bases; junction bases not matched to a gene: 5. This CDR3 contains 14 residues. Germline V gene sequence: CDR1 SNHLY, CDR2 FYNNEI. CDR3 loop: CASVLAGTSYEQYV. The CDR3 bases are TGTGCCAGCGTTCTAGCGGGGACCTCCTACGAGCAGTACGTC.

The rearrangement uses TRBV2 and TRBJ2-5; 9 positions agree with TRBD2. V was pared by 5 bases and J by 5 bases, with 6 bases of the junction left unmatched. The CDR3 runs 14 residues. Germline loops: CDR1 SNHLY, CDR2 FYNNEI. CDR3: CASSFWTSAETQYF. In nucleotides, the CDR3 is TGTGCCAGCAGTTTTTGGACTAGCGCGGAGACCCAGTACTTC. Based on the CDR3 plus reference TRBV2 and TRBJ2-5, the full variable domain is EPEVTQTPSHQVTQMGQEVILRCVPISNHLYFYWYRQILGQKVEFLVSFYNNEISEKSEIFDDQFSVERPDGSNFTLKIRSTKLEDSAMYFCASSFWTSAETQYFGPGTRLLVL.

The V and J genes are TRBV18 and TRBJ1-3; 7 bases map to TRBD1. V shed 3 bases and J 6 bases; nucleotides not matched to a gene: 8. From germline, CDR1 is KGHSH and CDR2 LQKENI. The CDR3 spans 15 residues. CDR3 region: CASSPSRTGLNTIYF. The CDR3 DNA follows: TGTGCCAGCTCACCTTCCCGGACAGGACTAAACACCATATATTTT.

The CDR3 protein is CASRAVDYGYTF. Here the CDR3 DNA reads TGTGCCAGCAGGGCAGTGGACTATGGCTACACCTTC. V gene TRBV6-5 combines with J gene TRBJ1-2; D remains ambiguous. The V and J ends lost 6 bases and 3 bases respectively, with 8 bases between them. Germline V gene sequence: CDR1 MNHEY, CDR2 SVGAGI. The CDR3 has 12 amino acids.

V usage is TRBV2 and J usage is TRBJ2-5; TRBD2 might be the D (5 bases). Germline CDR1 is SNHLY and CDR2 is FYNNEI. The CDR3 is 13 residues long. V was trimmed by 7 bases and J by 3 bases, leaving 12 bases between them. The CDR3 bases are TGTGCCAGCACCCGGGATTTAAAAGAGACCCAGTACTTC. This encodes CASTRDLKETQYF.

The V and J genes are TRBV7-2 and TRBJ1-4, with D tentatively TRBD1 (5 bases). V was clipped by 1 base and J by 3 bases, with 6 bases between them. This CDR3 spans 14 amino acids. Germline-derived CDR1 and CDR2 are SGHTA and FQGNSA. The CDR3 coding sequence is TGTGCCAGCAGCTTAGAGGGGTCTAATGAAAAACTGTTTTTT. It specifies CASSLEGSNEKLFF.